This TCR beta chain was captured in a study of cytomegalovirus exposure and HLA in healthy donors. Study conclusions and caveats: In a later analysis, HLA-C alleles had the fewest associated TCRs, DRB1 alleles the most.

This PCR relied on a set of 60 Vbeta primers and 13 Jbeta primers. Sequencing used immunoSEQ multiplex PCR; TCRdb keeps in-frame clones, though not all of them. The sample lists 130,000 to 150,000 clones; about three quarters were seen once. About this clone itself: Antigen unknown.

This CDR3 has 15 amino acids. V gave up 1 base and J gave up 8 bases; unmatched junction bases: 3. Germline V gene data show CDR1 as SGHRS and CDR2 as YFSETQ. This receptor was obtained from a male donor in good health and CMV-seronegative. Sequenced material: PBMCs. V usage is TRBV5-1 and J usage is TRBJ1-4; TRBD1 agrees at 12 bases. The CDR3 nucleotides read TGCGCCAGCAGCTTGTACGGGACAGGGGGCGAAAAACTGTTTTTT. The encoded protein is CASSLYGTGGEKLFF.